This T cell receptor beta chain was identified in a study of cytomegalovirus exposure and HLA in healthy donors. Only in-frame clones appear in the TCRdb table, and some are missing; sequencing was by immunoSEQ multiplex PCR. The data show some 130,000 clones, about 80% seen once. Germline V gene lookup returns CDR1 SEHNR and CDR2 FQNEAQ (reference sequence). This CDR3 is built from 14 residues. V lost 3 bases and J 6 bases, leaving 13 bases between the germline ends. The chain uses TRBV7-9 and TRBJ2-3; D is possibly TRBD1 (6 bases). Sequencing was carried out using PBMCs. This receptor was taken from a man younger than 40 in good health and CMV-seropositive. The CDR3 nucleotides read TGTGCCAGCAGCTTTACAGGGCCACAGGATACGCAGTATTTT. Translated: CASSFTGPQDTQYF.